This TCR beta chain was identified during a study of blood T cell repertoires in COVID-19. About the study: COVID-19 samples from acute and convalescent phases originated in the United States, Italy and Spain. The cDNA or gDNA used as material had been derived from T cells, B-cell-depleted T cells, or PBMCs.

Produced via immunoSEQ multiplex PCR; TCRdb's table is partial and in-frame only. The sample contains about 230,000 clones, over 80% of which appear only once. With V trimmed by 1 base and J by 0 bases, 4 bases remained unmatched. The CDR3 has 17 amino acids. CDR1 and CDR2 (germline): SGHDN, FVKESK. Sequenced input: peripheral blood. The TCR sequence derives from a woman between 65 and 79 years old with active or convalescent COVID-19. The V gene is TRBV14, the J gene TRBJ1-3, with TRBD1 identical over 9 bases. CDR3 in DNA: TGTGCCAGCAGCCAAGGGACAGGGGTTCTCTCTGGAAACACCATATATTTT. The encoded protein is CASSQGTGVLSGNTIYF.